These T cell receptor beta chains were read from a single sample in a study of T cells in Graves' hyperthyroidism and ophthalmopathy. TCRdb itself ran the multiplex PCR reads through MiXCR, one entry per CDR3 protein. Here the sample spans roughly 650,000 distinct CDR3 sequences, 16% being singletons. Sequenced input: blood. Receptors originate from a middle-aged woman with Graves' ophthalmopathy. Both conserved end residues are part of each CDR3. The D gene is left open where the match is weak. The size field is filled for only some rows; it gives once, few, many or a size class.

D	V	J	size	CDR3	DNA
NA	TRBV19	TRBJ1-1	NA	CATGHRVNTEAFF	TGTGCCACCGGGCACAGGGTGAACACTGAAGCTTTCTTT
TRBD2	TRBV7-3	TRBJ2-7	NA	CASSLTWTSGRTTNEQYF	TGTGCCAGCAGCTTAACCTGGACTAGCGGGAGGACTACAAACGAGCAGTACTTC
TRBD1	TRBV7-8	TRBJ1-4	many	CASSRTGAGIEKLFF	TGTGCCAGCAGCCGGACAGGGGCGGGGATTGAAAAACTGTTTTTT
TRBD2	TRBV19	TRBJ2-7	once	CARSRAGSSYEQYF	TGTGCCAGAAGTAGAGCGGGGAGCTCCTACGAGCAGTACTTC
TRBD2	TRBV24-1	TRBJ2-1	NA	CATSDPGREGWNEQFF	TGTGCCACCAGTGACCCCGGGAGGGAAGGTTGGAATGAGCAGTTCTTC
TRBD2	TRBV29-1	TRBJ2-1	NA	CSVDGGRTSGLYNEQFF	TGCAGCGTTGATGGGGGTCGGACTAGCGGTCTCTACAATGAGCAGTTCTTC
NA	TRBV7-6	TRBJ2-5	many	CASSLGSLSKTQYF	TGTGCCAGCAGCTTAGGTTCCCTCAGCAAGACCCAGTACTTC
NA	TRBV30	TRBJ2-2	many	CALEGPNTGELFF	TGTGCCCTCGAGGGGCCGAACACCGGGGAGCTGTTTTTT
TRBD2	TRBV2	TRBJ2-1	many	CASSGLAGVGNEQFF	TGTGCCAGCAGTGGACTAGCGGGAGTGGGAAATGAGCAGTTCTTC
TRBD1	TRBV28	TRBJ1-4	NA	CASSTGTGRKLFF	TGTGCCAGCAGTACCGGGACAGGGCGAAAACTGTTTTTT
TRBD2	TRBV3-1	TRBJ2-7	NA	CASSWRGLADEQYF	TGTGCCAGCAGCTGGCGGGGACTAGCGGACGAGCAGTACTTC
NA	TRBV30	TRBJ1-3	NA	CAWSIRGTRAPYTIYF	TGTGCCTGGAGTATCCGGGGGACTCGTGCCCCGTACACCATATATTTT
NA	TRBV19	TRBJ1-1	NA	CASSRFRTEAFF	TGTGCCAGTAGTAGATTTCGCACTGAAGCTTTCTTT
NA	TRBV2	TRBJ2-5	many	CASSEGAGTQYF	TGTGCCAGCAGTGAAGGGGCGGGAACCCAGTACTTC
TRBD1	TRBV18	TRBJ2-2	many	CASSADRGAGELFF	TGTGCCAGCTCAGCTGACAGGGGAGCCGGGGAGCTGTTTTTT
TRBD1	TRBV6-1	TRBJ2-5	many	CASSWRDRGKETQYF	TGTGCCAGCAGTTGGAGGGACAGGGGAAAAGAGACCCAGTACTTC
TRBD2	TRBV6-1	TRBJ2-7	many	CASSKGTSGKYEQYF	TGTGCCAGCAGCAAGGGGACTAGCGGGAAATACGAGCAGTACTTC
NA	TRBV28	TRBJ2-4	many	CASSSSGLATSLAKNIQYF	NA
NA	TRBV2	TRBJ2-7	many	CASSEAGDRPYEQYF	TGTGCCAGCAGTGAAGCTGGAGACAGACCCTACGAGCAGTACTTC
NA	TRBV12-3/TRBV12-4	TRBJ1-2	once	CASSLQGTVDGYTF	TGTGCCAGCAGTTTACAAGGGACCGTGGATGGCTACACCTTC
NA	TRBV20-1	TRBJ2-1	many	CSARWSWNEQFF	TGCAGTGCTAGGTGGTCCTGGAATGAGCAGTTCTTC
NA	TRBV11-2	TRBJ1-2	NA	CASSLALGIYGYTF	TGTGCCAGCAGCTTAGCGCTGGGGATCTATGGCTACACCTTC